This T cell receptor beta chain was recovered during a study of T cell changes during pregnancy in multiple sclerosis. TCRdb's copy holds only in-frame clones and misses some; the assay was immunoSEQ multiplex PCR. The sample shows over 45,000 clones, about 90% of them seen only once. Germline V gene sequence: CDR1 SGHDN, CDR2 FVKESK. The ends were cut back, 4 bases at V and 1 base at J, with 4 bases in the middle. CDR3 size: 13 residues. The sample consisted of CD4+ T cells from peripheral blood mononuclear cells, taken in the second trimester of pregnancy. The sequence came from a female donor with multiple sclerosis, enrolled in a pregnancy study. V usage is TRBV14 and J usage is TRBJ2-2; D not resolved. The DNA of the CDR3 is TGTGCCAGCAGCCCCCAGAACACCGGGGAGCTGTTTTTT. This codes for CASSPQNTGELFF.